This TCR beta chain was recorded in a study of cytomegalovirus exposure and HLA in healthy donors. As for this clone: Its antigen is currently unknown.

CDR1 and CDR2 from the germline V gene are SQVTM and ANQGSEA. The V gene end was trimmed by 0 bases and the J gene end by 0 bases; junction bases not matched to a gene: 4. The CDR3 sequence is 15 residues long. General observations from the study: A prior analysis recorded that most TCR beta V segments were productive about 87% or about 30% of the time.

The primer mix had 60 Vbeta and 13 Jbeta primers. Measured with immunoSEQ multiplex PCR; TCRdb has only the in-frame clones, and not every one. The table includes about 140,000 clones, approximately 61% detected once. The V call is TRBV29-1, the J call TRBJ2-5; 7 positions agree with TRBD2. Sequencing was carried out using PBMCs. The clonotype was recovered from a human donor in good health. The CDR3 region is CSVEELAEYQETQYF. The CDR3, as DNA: TGCAGCGTTGAAGAGCTAGCGGAATACCAAGAGACCCAGTACTTC.